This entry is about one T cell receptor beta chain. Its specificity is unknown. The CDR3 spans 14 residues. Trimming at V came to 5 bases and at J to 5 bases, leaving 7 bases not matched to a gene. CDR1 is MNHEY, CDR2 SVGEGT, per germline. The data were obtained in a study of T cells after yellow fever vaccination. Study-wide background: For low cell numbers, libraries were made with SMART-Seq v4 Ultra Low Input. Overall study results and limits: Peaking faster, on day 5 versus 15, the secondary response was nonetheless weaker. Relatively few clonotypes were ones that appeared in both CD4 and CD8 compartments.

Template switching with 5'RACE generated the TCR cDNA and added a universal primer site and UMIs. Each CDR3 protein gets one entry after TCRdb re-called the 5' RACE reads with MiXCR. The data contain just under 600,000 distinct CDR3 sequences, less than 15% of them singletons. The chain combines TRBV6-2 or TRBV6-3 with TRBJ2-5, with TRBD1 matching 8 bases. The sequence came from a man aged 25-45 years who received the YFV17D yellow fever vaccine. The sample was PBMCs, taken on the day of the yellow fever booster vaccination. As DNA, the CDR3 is TGTGCCAGCAGTGACAGGACAGGGCTGGAGACCCAGTACTTC. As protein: CASSDRTGLETQYF.